This is a list of T cell receptor beta chains from one sample in a study of shared clonotypes between healthy human individuals. Here immunoSEQ multiplex PCR was the method, and the copy in TCRdb shows in-frame clones only, minus some. Among about 680,000 clones listed, 92% were seen once. Source material: naive CD8+ T cells sorted from blood. Every receptor here comes from a man aged 25 to 40 in good health. Both conserved end residues are part of each CDR3. D genes are given only for firm matches. The listing skips clone size in some rows; elsewhere it reads once, few, many or a size class.

V,size,J,D,CDR3,DNA
TRBV28,once,TRBJ1-1,NA,CASSYTERNTEAFF,TGTGCCAGCAGCTACACCGAGAGGAACACTGAAGCTTTCTTT
TRBV5-6,NA,TRBJ2-5,TRBD2,CASSLAASGEETQYF,TGTGCCAGCAGCTTGGCCGCTAGCGGAGAAGAGACCCAGTACTTC
TRBV30,NA,TRBJ1-1,TRBD1,CAWRTGGMNTEAFF,TGTGCCTGGAGGACAGGGGGAATGAACACTGAAGCTTTCTTT
TRBV7-9,NA,TRBJ2-2,TRBD2,CASSTLSGEVTGELFF,TGTGCCAGCAGCACCCTCAGCGGGGAGGTGACCGGGGAGCTGTTTTTT
TRBV30,NA,TRBJ2-7,NA,CAWSSDGYEQYF,TGTGCCTGGAGTTCGGATGGCTACGAGCAGTACTTC
TRBV6-1,NA,TRBJ2-1,NA,CASSEVKDSSYNEQFF,TGTGCCAGCAGTGAAGTGAAGGACAGCTCCTACAATGAGCAGTTCTTC
TRBV28,few,TRBJ2-2,NA,CASSEDYQNTGELFF,TGTGCCAGCAGCGAGGACTACCAGAACACCGGGGAGCTGTTTTTT
TRBV7-9,NA,TRBJ1-1,NA,CASSLSGIGTEAFF,TGTGCCAGCAGCTTAAGTGGGATCGGCACTGAAGCTTTCTTT
TRBV25-1,NA,TRBJ2-5,NA,CASQGQETQYF,TGTGCCAGCCAGGGGCAAGAGACCCAGTACTTC
TRBV11-1,NA,TRBJ2-3,TRBD1,CASSRKTGTGKSDTQYF,TGTGCCAGCAGCCGAAAAACCGGGACAGGGAAATCAGATACGCAGTATTTT
TRBV18,NA,TRBJ2-1,TRBD2,CASSPEREGFDEQFF,TGTGCCAGCTCACCCGAGCGGGAGGGTTTTGATGAGCAGTTCTTC
TRBV29-1,NA,TRBJ2-5,NA,CSVAPGRETQYF,TGCAGCGTTGCGCCAGGGCGAGAGACCCAGTACTTC
TRBV6-1,NA,TRBJ2-7,NA,CASSDTGPGSYEQYF,TGTGCCAGCAGTGATACCGGGCCTGGCTCCTACGAGCAGTACTTC
TRBV27,NA,TRBJ2-3,TRBD2,CASMIAGGIDTQYF,TGTGCCAGCATGATAGCGGGAGGTATAGATACGCAGTATTTT